The present T cell receptor beta chain was sequenced within a study of spatial heterogeneity in lung cancer. Study observations and caveats: Ubiquitous expanded tumor TCRs surfaced in blood more at resection than they did at follow-up.

The CDR3 extends over 14 amino acids. Germline V gene sequence: CDR1 SEHNR, CDR2 FQNEAQ (reference sequence). V lost 4 bases and J 7 bases, leaving 16 bases between the germline ends. Carried by each TCR cDNA molecule was a unique molecular identifier. TCRdb processed the 5' RACE reads anew with MiXCR; each CDR3 protein has one entry. Of tens of thousands of distinct CDR3 sequences listed, approximately 6.6% are singletons. As for time point: sample taken at primary tumor resection. Unsorted whole RNA of tumor, nontumor lung or frozen PBMC was sequenced. The donors were 72 patients with non-small cell lung cancer that was early-stage and untreated. This clonotype has at least ten counts. Its antigen is as yet unknown.

The specimen comprised PBMCs, sampled at surgery. The rearrangement joins TRBV7-9 to TRBJ1-1, with D unresolved. The TCR sequence derives from a male donor with early-stage non-small cell lung cancer. The CDR3 protein is CASSSSDVLGEAFF. Here the CDR3 DNA reads TGTGCCAGCAGCTCATCGGATGTACTGGGTGAAGCTTTCTTT.